This TCR beta chain was recorded in a study of blood T cell repertoires in COVID-19. V lost 5 bases and J lost 7, with 8 bases in between. CDR3 length: 11 amino acids. Germline V gene lookup returns CDR1 WSHSY and CDR2 SAAADI. Method: immunoSEQ multiplex PCR; TCRdb's copy keeps in-frame clones and lacks some. Of roughly 430,000 clones listed, 70% to 90% are singletons. Individuals drawn from approximately 22 US areas were roughly 18 to 95 years old. Clinical histories supplied by participants themselves formed the basis of cohort assignment. Before they entered the study, exposed participants had met a COVID-19 case within 2 weeks.

This chain connects TRBV10-2 to TRBJ1-1; D perhaps matches TRBD1 (6 bases). The source is a woman between 18 and 29 years old who had been exposed to COVID-19. Sequenced sample: PBMCs or T cells enriched from blood (not recorded which). CDR3 DNA: TGCGCCAGCAGTCGGACAGATGAAGCTTTCTTT. Translated: CASSRTDEAFF.